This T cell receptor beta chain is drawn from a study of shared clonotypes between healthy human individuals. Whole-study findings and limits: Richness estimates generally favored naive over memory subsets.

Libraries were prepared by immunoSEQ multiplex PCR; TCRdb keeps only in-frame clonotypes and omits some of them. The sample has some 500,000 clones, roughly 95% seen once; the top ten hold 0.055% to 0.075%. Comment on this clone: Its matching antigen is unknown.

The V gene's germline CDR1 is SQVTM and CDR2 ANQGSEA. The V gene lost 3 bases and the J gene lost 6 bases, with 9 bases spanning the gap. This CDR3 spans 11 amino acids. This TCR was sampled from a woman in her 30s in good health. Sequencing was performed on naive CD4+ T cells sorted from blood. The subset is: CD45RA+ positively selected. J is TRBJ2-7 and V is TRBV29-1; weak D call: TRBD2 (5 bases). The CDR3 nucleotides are TGCAGCGTTGAGGAAGGAGGCGAGCAGTACTTC. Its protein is CSVEEGGEQYF.